Sequencing of this T cell receptor beta chain was carried out in a study of type 1 regulatory T cells. About the study: An in vitro protocol generated T-allo10, a Tr1-enriched, alloantigen-specific CD4 T cell product.

This clonotype showed up many times. Antigen unknown. J was trimmed by 5 bases and V by 4 bases; bases with no gene match: 3. The CDR3 has 14 residues. Looked up from germline, CDR1 is SGHNT and CDR2 is YYREEE (reference sequence). TCRdb re-derived calls from the reads in MiXCR, one entry per CDR3 protein. The table includes about 14,000 distinct CDR3 sequences, roughly an eighth detected once. This clonotype was sampled from a human donor in good health. Material for sequencing was cultured T cells, either the whole culture or a sorted T cell fraction (not recorded which). This chain joins TRBV5-4 and TRBJ2-3; the match to TRBD2 covers 11 bases. CDR3 DNA sequence: TGTGCCAGCAGCCTCGGGACTAGCGGAGATACGCAGTATTTT. Its translation is CASSLGTSGDTQYF.